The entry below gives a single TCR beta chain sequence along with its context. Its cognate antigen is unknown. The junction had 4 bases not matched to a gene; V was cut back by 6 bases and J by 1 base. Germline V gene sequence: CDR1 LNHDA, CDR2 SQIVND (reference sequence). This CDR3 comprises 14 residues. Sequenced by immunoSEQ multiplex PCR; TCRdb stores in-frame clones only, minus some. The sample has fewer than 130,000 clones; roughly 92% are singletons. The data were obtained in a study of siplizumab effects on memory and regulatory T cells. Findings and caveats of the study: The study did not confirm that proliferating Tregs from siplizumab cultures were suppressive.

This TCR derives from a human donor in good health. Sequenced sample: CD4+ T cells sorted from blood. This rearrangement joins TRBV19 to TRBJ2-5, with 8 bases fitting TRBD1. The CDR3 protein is CASSRGPIQETQYF. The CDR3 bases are TGTGCCAGTAGCAGGGGGCCAATCCAAGAGACCCAGTACTTC.